This T cell receptor (beta chain) was captured by sequencing in a study of cytomegalovirus exposure and HLA in healthy donors. Findings of the study overall: A later analysis showed that HLA-associated TCR beta chains had undergone more clonal expansion than equally common others.

PCR employed 60 Vbeta and 13 Jbeta primers. Assay used: immunoSEQ multiplex PCR; TCRdb lists only in-frame clones, some missing. This sample has about 210,000 clones, with roughly 84% found just once. It was healthy bone marrow donors who served as donors. Comment on this clone: No antigen is known for it.

Germline trimming cut 3 bases from V and 9 bases from J; bases unmatched to any gene: 11. Germline V gives CDR1 KGHSH, CDR2 LQKENI. This CDR3 spans 15 amino acids. This clonotype originated in a girl aged 2 to 10 in good health and CMV-seronegative. The chain carries TRBV18 and TRBJ2-1; 7 bases are a match to TRBD1. The sequencing sample was made of PBMCs. The CDR3 spells CASSPDQRSGGEQFF. As DNA, the CDR3 is TGTGCCAGCTCACCCGATCAGCGATCAGGGGGTGAGCAGTTCTTC.